This T cell receptor (beta chain) was identified in a study of T cells after yellow fever vaccination. TCRdb re-analysed the 5' RACE reads in MiXCR, keeping a single row per CDR3 protein. The data show 65,000 to 90,000 distinct CDR3 sequences, 13% seen once. This clonotype has only a few counts. Trimming stripped 4 bases from V and 6 bases from J, with 19 bases between. This CDR3 is 16 amino acids long. Germline-derived CDR1 and CDR2 are SGHTA and FQGNSA. The sample was CD8+ T cells not binding an NS4B(214-222) dextramer, sorted from PBMCs, taken 20 to 25 days after the first yellow fever vaccination. This receptor was taken from a man between 18 and 29 years old who received the YFV17D yellow fever vaccine. The V gene is TRBV7-2, the J gene TRBJ2-1; D may be TRBD2 (5 bases). The CDR3 DNA is TGTGCCAGCAGCTCTTCTAGCTCCCGAAGAAGCAATGAGCAGTTCTTC. Residues: CASSSSSSRRSNEQFF.